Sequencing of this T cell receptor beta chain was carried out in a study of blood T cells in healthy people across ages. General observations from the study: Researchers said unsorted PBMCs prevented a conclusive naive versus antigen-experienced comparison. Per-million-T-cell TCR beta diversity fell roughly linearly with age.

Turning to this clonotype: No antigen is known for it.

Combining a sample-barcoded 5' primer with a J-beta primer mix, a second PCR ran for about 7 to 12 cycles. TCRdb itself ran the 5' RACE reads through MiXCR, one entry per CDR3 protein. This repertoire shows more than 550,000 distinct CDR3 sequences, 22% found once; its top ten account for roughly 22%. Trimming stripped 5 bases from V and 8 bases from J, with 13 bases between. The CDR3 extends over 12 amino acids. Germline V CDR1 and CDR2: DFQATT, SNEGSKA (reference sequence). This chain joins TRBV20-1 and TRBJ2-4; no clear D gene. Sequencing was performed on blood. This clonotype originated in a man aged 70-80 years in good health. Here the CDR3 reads CSAPRFEDIQYF. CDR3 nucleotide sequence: TGCAGTGCTCCAAGGTTTGAGGACATTCAGTACTTC.